One and the same sample provided the 22 T cell receptor beta chains below, sequenced in a study of tumor-infiltrating lymphocytes in primary liver carcinoma. Germline DNA was also extracted, with blood RNA taken from unsorted whole blood. Production of TCR beta cDNA used 500 ng total RNA together with a constant-region primer. The TCR beta library was amplified through three nested multiplex PCR rounds in a modified ARM-PCR procedure. Use of TRBV1-TRBV30 forward primers with a C-beta reverse primer characterized the first two PCR rounds, which lasted nine to eleven cycles each. TCRdb re-called the multiplex PCR reads with MiXCR, one entry per CDR3 protein. The profile shows approximately 210,000 distinct CDR3 sequences, 65% of them singletons. Sequencing was done on a sample of peripheral blood. The receptors were sampled from a woman aged 55-69 years with primary liver carcinoma and hepatitis B virus infection.

Remarks on this clonotype: A much more abundant neighbour one base away suggests this may be a read error. Since the CDR3 does not end with the conserved phenylalanine or tryptophan, this likely comes from a read error. J is TRBJ2-7 and V is TRBV6-1; 10 nucleotides match TRBD2. The V gene's germline CDR1 is MNHNS and CDR2 SASEGT. The V and J ends lost 4 bases and 2 bases, in that order; junction bases with no gene match: 8. CDR3 size: 16 residues. CDR3 loop: CASSGFSGRLPYEQYL. The CDR3 DNA is TGTGCCAGCAGTGGTTTTAGCGGGAGGCTCCCCTACGAGCAGTACCTC.

To note about this clonotype: Just one base apart from a much larger clone, this may be a read error. This chain uses TRBV6-6 with TRBJ2-2; D is unresolved. Germline values: CDR1 MNHNY, CDR2 SVGAGI (reference sequence). CDR3 size: 13 residues. CDR3 nucleotide sequence: TGTGCAGCCTGGGGTTCCAACACCGGGGAGCTGTTTTTT. It encodes CAAWGSNTGELFF.

This clonotype was found a few times. The rearrangement links TRBV6-6 to TRBJ2-5; TRBD2 matches at 8 bases. The germline gives CDR1 MNHNY, CDR2 SVGAGI (reference sequence). CDR3 length equals 17 residues. The junction had 16 bases not matched to a gene; V was cut back by 6 bases and J by 4 bases. The CDR3 reads CASRQGWMSGRRETQYF. The CDR3 DNA reads TGTGCCAGCAGGCAAGGGTGGATGAGCGGGAGAAGAGAGACCCAGTACTTC.

As for this clonotype: This sequence may be a read error, since a much larger clone differs from it by one base. CDR3 DNA sequence: TGCGCCAGGAGTGAGGACAGCTCTGGAAACACCATATATTTT. Translation: CARSEDSSGNTIYF. V usage is TRBV10-2 and J usage is TRBJ1-3; D is possibly TRBD1 (6 bases). The CDR3 is 14 amino acids. The V gene's germline CDR1 is WSHSY and CDR2 SAAADI.

This clonotype was picked up a small number of times. V is TRBV6-6 and J is TRBJ2-6, with D perhaps being TRBD1 or TRBD2 (7 bases each). The germline gives CDR1 MNHNY, CDR2 SVGAGI (reference sequence). CDR3 size: 16 residues. V dropped 6 bases and J dropped 2 bases, with 14 bases sitting between them. CDR3 coding DNA: TGTGCCAGCAGCCCCCAGGGGGGGCCTGGGGCCAACGTCCTGACTTTC. It specifies CASSPQGGPGANVLTF.

The V call is TRBV11-2, the J call TRBJ1-6; no clear D gene. Trimming shortened V by 5 bases and J by 9 bases, and 14 bases separated the two germline ends. The CDR3 loop spans 14 amino acids. Germline CDR1 is SGHAT and CDR2 is FQNNGV. The CDR3 DNA reads as TGTGCCAGCAGCGCTAGCCTGAGTGGTTCACCCCTCCACTTT. This translates into CASSASLSGSPLHF.

Of note for this clonotype: The CDR3 end shows no conserved phenylalanine or tryptophan, and so a read error is likely. The chain links TRBV12-5 to TRBJ1-2; 8 bases map to TRBD1. The CDR3 runs 14 residues. Germline V gene data show CDR1 as LGHNT and CDR2 as FRNRAP. The CDR3 sequence: CATQQAGGSCGYTL. The CDR3 DNA is TGTGCCACCCAACAGGCAGGGGGCTCCTGTGGCTACACCTTA.

Turning to this clonotype: The junction and the germline gene differ at one end; a read error may be behind it. V is TRBV29-1 and J is TRBJ2-5; no clear D. The CDR3 is made up of 12 amino acids. CDR1 is SQVTM and CDR2 is ANQGSEA in the germline V gene. CDR3 coding DNA: TGCAGTGTTGTCCGGGCCCATGAGACCCAGTACTTC. Its translation is CSVVRAHETQYF.

This clonotype was seen a handful of times. V usage is TRBV6-5 and J usage is TRBJ2-1; TRBD2 matches at 7 bases. This CDR3 spans 12 amino acids. The germline gives CDR1 MNHEY, CDR2 SVGAGI. V was clipped by 2 bases and J by 10 bases; unmatched bases: 2. CDR3 sequence (DNA): TGTGCCAGCAGTTACGGGCGGGAGGAGCAGTTCTTC. Amino acids: CASSYGREEQFF.

On this clonotype itself: This may come from a read error, since a much larger clone is one base off. The chain carries TRBV6-2 or TRBV6-3 and TRBJ2-2; TRBD1 aligns across 12 bases. CDR1 and CDR2 (germline): MNHEY, SVGEGT. V lost 6 bases and J lost 4; bases outside the gene matches: 9. This CDR3 is built from 17 residues. The CDR3 bases are TGTGCCAGCAGAATCGGGACAGGGGGCCCGAGCACCGGGGAGCTGTTTTTT. It codes for CASRIGTGGPSTGELFF.

The CDR3 bases are TGCGCCAGCAGCGCCACGACATTGGGCTTAAGGGAGCAGTACTTC. It codes for CASSATTLGLREQYF. The V and J genes are TRBV5-1 and TRBJ2-7; D gene unclear. The V gene lost 4 bases and the J gene lost 7 bases, with 21 bases spanning the gap. The germline CDR1 and CDR2 sequences are SGHRS and YFSETQ. This CDR3 spans 15 amino acids.

This clonotype was counted at least ten times. This sequence joins TRBV11-1 and TRBJ2-1, with no clear D. The germline V gene has CDR1 SGHAT and CDR2 FQDESV (reference sequence). The CDR3 is 16 residues long. The ends were cut back, 5 bases at V and 3 bases at J, with 17 bases in the middle. The CDR3 loop reads CASSVRFRRYYNEQFF. The CDR3 coding sequence is TGTGCCAGCAGCGTTCGTTTCAGGCGTTACTACAATGAGCAGTTCTTC.

For this clonotype: The junction departs from the called germline gene at one end, perhaps through a read error. The chain is built from TRBV4-1 and TRBJ2-3; a possible D gene is TRBD2 (5 bases). CDR1 and CDR2 from the germline V gene are MGHRA and YSYEKL. The CDR3 loop spans 16 amino acids. The CDR3 DNA reads as TGCGCCGGCAGCCTCTCCGGAGGACCTAGCACAAATACGCAGTATTTT. Translating gives CAGSLSGGPSTNTQYF.

The chain combines TRBV30 with TRBJ1-1, with 7 bases identical to TRBD1. The ends lost 2 bases at V and 7 bases at J; junction bases unmatched: 13. CDR3 length equals 15 residues. Germline CDR1 reads GTSNPN; CDR2 reads SVGIG (reference sequence). The CDR3 here is CAWSPGRGYSDEAFF. The CDR3 region has the DNA TGTGCCTGGAGTCCGGGCAGGGGGTATTCGGATGAAGCTTTCTTT.

The rearrangement uses TRBV11-2 and TRBJ2-2, with D tentatively TRBD2 (6 bases). The CDR3 is made up of 16 amino acids. V lost 5 bases to trimming and J lost 10 bases, with 23 bases between them. Germline values: CDR1 SGHAT, CDR2 FQNNGV. The CDR3 DNA sequence: TGTGCCAGCAGCCTAGGGAGGCTCAGGAGCACTGAGGAGCTGTTTTTT. Its protein is CASSLGRLRSTEELFF.

J is TRBJ2-1 and V is TRBV11-2; no definite D call. The germline V gene encodes CDR1 SGHAT and CDR2 FQNNGV. Between the trimmed V and J ends, which lost 5 bases and 10 bases, there was a span of 24 bases. This CDR3 comprises 16 residues. CDR3 nucleotide sequence: TGTGCCAGCAGCCGAACGCATAAGACGGTGCCGGTGGAGCAGTTCTTC. Protein sequence: CASSRTHKTVPVEQFF.

The sample holds many counts of this clonotype. The rearrangement uses TRBV11-2 and TRBJ1-1; D is ambiguous. The V gene lost 6 bases and the J gene lost 8 bases, with 16 bases spanning the gap. From germline, CDR1 is SGHAT and CDR2 FQNNGV. This CDR3 region has 13 residues. The chain's CDR3 is CASSHTNGREAFF. The DNA of the CDR3 is TGTGCCAGCAGTCACACCAACGGGCGGGAAGCTTTCTTT.

On this clonotype: The junction shows a germline mismatch at one end, possibly a read error. The rearrangement links TRBV29-1 to TRBJ2-3; possibly TRBD1 for D (5 bases). The germline V gene has CDR1 SQVTM and CDR2 ANQGSEA. This CDR3 spans 12 amino acids. The chain's CDR3 is CSAERGADTQYF. The CDR3 region has the DNA TGCAGCGCTGAAAGGGGCGCAGATACGCAGTATTTC.

In its sample, this clonotype was seen many times. The chain couples TRBV29-1 to TRBJ1-1; D remains unclear. The CDR3 is 11 residues long. In germline, CDR1 is SQVTM, CDR2 ANQGSEA. V was shortened by 5 bases and J by 5 bases, with 9 bases between the two germline ends. This chain's CDR3 is CSVSYRTEAFF. CDR3 sequence (DNA): TGCAGCGTTTCCTATCGGACTGAAGCTTTCTTT.

This clonotype occurred a few times. The V call is TRBV5-1, the J call TRBJ2-1; TRBD2 aligns across 10 bases. The CDR3 spans 15 residues. Germline V gene data show CDR1 as SGHRS and CDR2 as YFSETQ. J was trimmed by 7 bases and V by 0 bases; bases with no gene match: 4. This CDR3 reads CASSLEREGRNEQFF. For the CDR3, the DNA is TGCGCCAGCAGCTTGGAGCGGGAGGGCCGGAATGAGCAGTTCTTC.

About this clonotype itself: A much bigger clone sits one base away, suggesting this may be a read error. The gene calls are TRBV6-1 and TRBJ2-1, with D unclear. Per the germline V gene, CDR1 is MNHNS and CDR2 is SASEGT. This CDR3 spans 16 amino acids. CDR3 amino acids: CASSARTSRINNEKFF. The CDR3 DNA is TGTGCCAGCAGTGCCAGGACCTCGAGGATTAACAATGAGAAGTTCTTC.

This clonotype was observed at least ten times. This sequence joins TRBV7-9 and TRBJ1-2; D not resolved. The ends were cut back, 1 base at V and 6 bases at J, with 6 bases in the middle. The germline gives CDR1 SEHNR, CDR2 FQNEAQ (reference sequence). The CDR3 is made up of 12 amino acids. For the CDR3, the DNA is TGTGCCAGCAGCTTAGGGCGGGATGGCTACACCTTC. Translating gives CASSLGRDGYTF.